This T cell receptor beta chain was captured by sequencing in a study of T cell responses to AZD1222 COVID-19 vaccine. The J segment lost 1 base and the V segment lost 3 bases, leaving 7 bases of the junction unmatched. Germline V CDR1 and CDR2: SGHTA, FQGNSA. CDR3 length: 18 residues. Some clones are missing from TCRdb's copy, which holds only in-frame ones; the method was immunoSEQ multiplex PCR. The table has roughly 100,000 clones, around 84% seen once; the top ten hold around 14%. The clonotype originates from an adult who received the AZD1222 COVID-19 vaccine. The chain has TRBV7-2 and TRBJ2-3; TRBD2 aligns across 13 bases. Sequenced material: peripheral blood, taken 28 days after the second AZD1222 dose. CDR3 amino acids: CASSFWTSGSPRTDTQYF. CDR3 in DNA: TGTGCCAGCAGCTTCTGGACTAGCGGGAGCCCACGCACAGATACGCAGTATTTT.